This passage covers 26 T cell receptor beta chains from one sample sequenced in a study of CD8 T cells in ankylosing spondylitis. TCRdb fed the 5' RACE reads into MiXCR, producing one record per CDR3 protein. The repertoire includes over 200,000 distinct CDR3 sequences, more than 9% of them detected once, and around a fifth sits in the top ten. The sequencing input was blood, either unsorted or a sorted T cell fraction (not recorded which). The receptor source for this set is a male donor with ankylosing spondylitis or in good health (not recorded which).

This clonotype was observed at least ten times. The chain uses TRBV7-2 and TRBJ2-2, with unresolved D. Germline lookup yields CDR1 SGHTA and CDR2 FQGNSA. The germline V and J ends were trimmed by 1 base and 6 bases, with 12 bases remaining between them. The CDR3 is made up of 15 amino acids. CDR3 region: CASSLVYVAAGELFF. CDR3 DNA: TGTGCCAGCAGCTTAGTATATGTAGCTGCCGGGGAGCTGTTTTTT. The full variable domain, completed using reference TRBV7-2 and TRBJ2-2, is GAGVSQSPSNKVTEKGKDVELRCDPISGHTALYWYRQSLGQGLEFLIYFQGNSAPDKSGLPSDRFSAERTGGSVSTLTIQRTQQEDSAVYLCASSLVYVAAGELFFGEGSRLTVL.

This clonotype was recorded many times. V is TRBV20-1 and J is TRBJ2-1; D unresolved. V was clipped by 6 bases and J by 16 bases, with 10 bases between them. Germline V gene data show CDR1 as DFQATT and CDR2 as SNEGSKA (reference sequence). The CDR3 is made up of 8 amino acids. The CDR3 protein is CSAEVGFF. The DNA of the CDR3 is TGCAGTGCGGAAGTTGGTTTCTTC.

This clonotype was recorded many times. V is TRBV5-1 and J is TRBJ2-3; 10 bases are a match to TRBD2. After removal of 0 bases from V and 1 base from J, the junction contained 5 bases not matched to a gene. The CDR3 loop spans 17 amino acids. Per germline, CDR1 SGHRS and CDR2 YFSETQ. CDR3 in amino acids: CASSLGAGGPGTDTQYF. As DNA, the CDR3 is TGCGCCAGCAGCTTGGGAGCGGGGGGGCCTGGCACAGATACGCAGTATTTT.

This clonotype was found many times. For the CDR3, the DNA is TGCAGTGCTACGGGGGAAGTGTCGTGGGAGACCCAGTACTTC. The encoded protein is CSATGEVSWETQYF. The rearrangement uses TRBV20-1 and TRBJ2-5, with D tentatively TRBD2 (6 bases). The CDR3 is 14 residues long. V dropped 4 bases and J dropped 5 bases, with 17 bases sitting between them. Germline values: CDR1 DFQATT, CDR2 SNEGSKA (reference sequence).

Ten or more counts support this clonotype. This chain joins TRBV5-1 and TRBJ2-3; maybe TRBD1 (7 bases). The CDR3 covers 16 residues. The V gene lost 4 bases and the J gene lost 7 bases, with 22 bases spanning the gap. Germline CDR1 and CDR2: SGHRS and YFSETQ. The CDR3 DNA reads TGCGCCAGCAGCGGTATTACAGGGGCCGGGGGAAATACGCAGTATTTT. Its translation: CASSGITGAGGNTQYF.

With regard to this clonotype: This may be a read error, as it is one base from a much larger clone. This chain joins TRBV29-1 and TRBJ1-5; 7 bases are shared with TRBD1. CDR3 length equals 14 residues. Germline V lookup: CDR1 SQVTM, CDR2 ANQGSEA. CDR3 DNA sequence: TGCAGCGTCCGACAGGGTCCTTTTGATCAGCCCCAGCCTTTT. Translation gives CSVRQGPFDQPQPF.

There are many counts of this clonotype. This sequence joins TRBV20-1 and TRBJ2-3, with 8 bases aligning to TRBD2. V gave up 1 base and J gave up 0 bases; unmatched junction bases: 3. Germline assignment: CDR1 DFQATT and CDR2 SNEGSKA (reference sequence). The CDR3 length is 15 residues. The CDR3 coding sequence is TGCAGTGCTAGAGGGGCTAGCGGGAGCACAGATACGCAGTATTTT. Amino acids: CSARGASGSTDTQYF.

At least ten counts were recorded for this clonotype. The chain has TRBV7-2 and TRBJ1-1, with TRBD1 as a possible D gene (5 bases). Germline V gene lookup returns CDR1 SGHTA and CDR2 FQGNSA. This CDR3 contains 13 residues. The V end was cut by 1 base, the J end by 4 bases, with 7 bases between. CDR3 nucleotides: TGTGCCAGCAGCTTAGGACAGCCCACTGAAGCTTTCTTT. Encoded protein: CASSLGQPTEAFF.

This clonotype was picked up many times. One end of the junction fails to match germline, which may point to a read error. V gene TRBV20-1 combines with J gene TRBJ2-3; a possible D gene is TRBD2 (6 bases). The germline V gene encodes CDR1 DFQATT and CDR2 SNEGSKA (reference sequence). CDR3 size: 9 residues. The chain's CDR3 is CSARERLVF. In nucleotides, the CDR3 is TGCAGTGCTAGAGAAAGACTAGTGTTT.

This clonotype was counted ten times or more. The rearrangement joins TRBV20-1 to TRBJ2-1; a weak D match, TRBD2 (6 bases). From germline, CDR1 is DFQATT and CDR2 SNEGSKA (reference sequence). Trimming shortened V by 6 bases and J by 3 bases, and 12 bases separated the two germline ends. This CDR3 region has 13 residues. The CDR3, as DNA: TGCAGTGCCGGCGGGGAGAACTACAATGAGCAGTTCTTC. It yields the protein CSAGGENYNEQFF.

As to this clonotype: A single base separates this from a much larger clone, so it may be a read error. The chain employs TRBV9 and TRBJ2-1; the match to TRBD2 covers 10 bases. The CDR3 extends over 15 amino acids. CDR1 is SGDLS and CDR2 is YYNGEE in the germline V gene. The CDR3 coding sequence is TGTGCCGGCAGCGTAGCAACGGGACTAGCGATTGAGCAGTTCTTC. This gives the protein CAGSVATGLAIEQFF.

The table lists this clonotype with many counts. This chain uses TRBV6-5 with TRBJ1-6, with D perhaps TRBD1 (5 bases). V lost 3 bases to trimming and J lost 0 bases, with 12 bases between them. The CDR3 consists of 17 residues. Germline CDR1 reads MNHEY; CDR2 reads SVGAGI. The CDR3, as DNA: TGTGCCAGCAGTTATCGGGCAGGGAGCTCCTATAATTCACCCCTCCACTTT. Translating it yields CASSYRAGSSYNSPLHF.

This clonotype was observed a few times. Here the CDR3 DNA reads TGTGCCAGCAGCTTCCCCCCCAGACAGGGGCCCCGCGGGGATGAGCAGTTCTTC. Its protein product is CASSFPPRQGPRGDEQFF. This chain links TRBV11-1 with TRBJ2-1; 8 nucleotides match TRBD1. Germline CDR1 SGHAT, CDR2 FQDESV (reference sequence). J lost 8 bases, V lost 3 bases, and 18 bases had no gene match. CDR3 length: 18 amino acids.

This clonotype came up many times. The chain combines TRBV12-3 or TRBV12-4 with TRBJ2-2, with D tentatively TRBD1 (6 bases). V dropped 3 bases and J dropped 6 bases, with 11 bases sitting between them. CDR3 length: 14 residues. For the CDR3, the DNA is TGTGCCAGCAGTTTGGGGGACACAGCCGGGGAGCTGTTTTTT. Translating gives CASSLGDTAGELFF.

This clonotype has a handful of counts. A read error may be the cause here, since a much bigger clone is one base away. The chain recombines TRBV5-1 with TRBJ2-7; 10 bases line up with TRBD1. V lost 0 bases to trimming and J lost 3 bases; unmatched junction nucleotides: 3. The CDR3 has 15 amino acids. Germline lookup yields CDR1 SGHRS and CDR2 YFSETQ. CDR3 residues: CASSLAGQGVYEQYF. CDR3 in DNA: TGCGCCAGCAGCTTGGCCGGACAGGGGGTCTACGAGCAGTACTTC.

By proportion, this clonotype is medium-sized. The CDR3 DNA reads as TGTGCCAGCAGCCTCGACAGGGTAGAAGGCCCTAGCGAGCAGTACTTC. Its protein product is CASSLDRVEGPSEQYF. The V and J genes are TRBV7-8 and TRBJ2-7, with 7 bases identical to TRBD1. The germline V gene encodes CDR1 SGHVS and CDR2 FQNEAQ. The CDR3 contains 16 residues. J gave up 6 bases and V 5 bases, and 16 bases lay outside the gene matches.

This clonotype was found a few times. This sequence joins TRBV11-2 and TRBJ2-1; TRBD2 agrees at 11 bases. CDR3 length: 18 residues. Trimming cost V 5 bases and J 7 bases; bases outside gene matches: 16. Germline V gives CDR1 SGHAT, CDR2 FQNNGV. In nucleotides, the CDR3 is TGTGCCAGCAGCAATCCGGGACTAGCGGCGGGGTACAGGAATGAGCAGTTCTTC. Encoded protein: CASSNPGLAAGYRNEQFF.

This clonotype was picked up many times. J is TRBJ1-6 and V is TRBV28; unclear D gene. Deletions cut 7 bases from V and 4 bases from J, with 8 bases between. Germline CDR1 MDHEN, CDR2 SYDVKM. The length of the CDR3 is 13 residues. The CDR3 is CASNRDYNSPLHF. For the CDR3, the DNA is TGTGCCAGCAACCGGGATTATAATTCACCCCTCCACTTT.

This clonotype was detected many times. The V call is TRBV7-6, the J call TRBJ2-3; no clear D. This CDR3 has 14 residues. The V and J ends lost 5 bases and 2 bases respectively, with 11 bases between them. Per germline, CDR1 SGHVS and CDR2 FNYEAQ. The DNA for the CDR3 is TGTGCCAGCAGCCCCGCCGGAAACACAGATACGCAGTATTTT. It encodes CASSPAGNTDTQYF.

This clonotype has a count of ten or more. The chain is built from TRBV5-1 and TRBJ1-1; 9 positions match TRBD1. The germline CDR1 and CDR2 sequences are SGHRS and YFSETQ. This CDR3 is 14 amino acids long. V lost 3 bases to trimming and J lost 4 bases; unmatched junction nucleotides: 4. This CDR3 is CASSYGTGTTEAFF. DNA of the CDR3: TGCGCCAGCAGCTACGGGACAGGGACCACTGAAGCTTTCTTT.

This clonotype was seen at least ten times. The chain links TRBV27 to TRBJ2-1, with 9 bases that match TRBD1. The CDR3 is 16 amino acids. Germline assignment: CDR1 MNHEY and CDR2 SMNVEV (reference sequence). The V gene end was trimmed by 0 bases and the J gene end by 8 bases; junction bases not matched to a gene: 8. The CDR3 DNA reads as TGTGCCAGCAGTTTATCGGGACAGGGTATTATCGATGAGCAGTTCTTC. Translating gives CASSLSGQGIIDEQFF.

There are a few counts of this clonotype. The chain is built from TRBV20-1 and TRBJ1-1; the D gene is possibly TRBD1 (5 bases). Germline V gives CDR1 DFQATT, CDR2 SNEGSKA (reference sequence). The CDR3 is 12 residues long. With 8 bases removed from V and 7 bases from J, the gap between germline ends came to 17 bases. The CDR3 is CSPPGGDGEAFF. The CDR3 nucleotides read TGCAGTCCCCCTGGAGGGGATGGTGAAGCTTTCTTT.

This clonotype was detected ten times or more. The J gene is TRBJ1-1, the V gene TRBV12-3 or TRBV12-4; D unclear. This CDR3 comprises 14 residues. V lost 4 bases and J 1 base, leaving 10 bases between the germline ends. For the CDR3, the DNA is TGTGCCAGCAGTTCGTCAACCCCGAACACTGAAGCTTTCTTT. Translation gives CASSSSTPNTEAFF.

Comments on this clonotype: Because the CDR3 is missing its conserved closing phenylalanine or tryptophan, this is likely a read error. CDR3 coding DNA: TGTGCCAGCTGCTGGCGCCAGGGACTCTACAAGCAGTACCTC. It encodes CASCWRQGLYKQYL. The chain links TRBV7-8 to TRBJ2-7; D is possibly TRBD2 (6 bases). CDR3 length equals 14 residues. Per germline, CDR1 SGHVS and CDR2 FQNEAQ.

This clonotype showed up many times. The DNA for the CDR3 is TGTGCCAGCAGTGAGAACTATGGCTACACCTTC. Protein sequence: CASSENYGYTF. This chain links TRBV2 with TRBJ1-2, with D hard to call. From germline, CDR1 is SNHLY and CDR2 FYNNEI. This CDR3 comprises 11 residues. V lost 3 bases and J lost 2, with 1 base in between.

The chain carries TRBV20-1 and TRBJ2-3, with 7 bases identical to TRBD2. CDR1 and CDR2 from the germline V gene are DFQATT and SNEGSKA (reference sequence). The CDR3 runs 13 residues. The junction had 8 bases not matched to a gene; V was cut back by 5 bases and J by 6 bases. The CDR3 DNA follows: TGCAGTGCTCGCCAGACTAGCAGGGATACGCAGTATTTT. It encodes CSARQTSRDTQYF.